This T cell receptor (beta chain) was recovered during a study of radiotherapy plus CTLA-4 blockade in lung cancer. Background on the study: Objective response was observed in about 19% of patients, and disease control in roughly 30%. Study conclusions and caveats: Per reports, early blood T cell clone dynamics, plus interferon-beta, forecast response most strongly. Expansion of tumor-derived TCR clones was observed in blood after radiotherapy plus ipilimumab.

Details on this clone: The target antigen is unknown.

CDR3 length: 13 residues. Per the germline V gene, CDR1 is MNHNY and CDR2 is SVGAGI (reference sequence). Deletions cut 5 bases from V and 1 base from J, with 5 bases between. The data were produced by immunoSEQ multiplex PCR, yet TCRdb's version contains in-frame clones alone and is incomplete. The sample lists about 43,000 clones; 55% to 80% were seen once. The chain joins TRBV6-6 to TRBJ2-2; a weak D match, TRBD1 (5 bases). This sample comprised peripheral blood, obtained from a patient treated with radiotherapy plus ipilimumab. The TCR comes from a human donor with non-small cell lung cancer who had a partial response to radiotherapy plus ipilimumab. The CDR3 DNA sequence: TGTGCCAGCAGTAGGGGGAACACCGGGGAGCTGTTTTTT. This gives the protein CASSRGNTGELFF.